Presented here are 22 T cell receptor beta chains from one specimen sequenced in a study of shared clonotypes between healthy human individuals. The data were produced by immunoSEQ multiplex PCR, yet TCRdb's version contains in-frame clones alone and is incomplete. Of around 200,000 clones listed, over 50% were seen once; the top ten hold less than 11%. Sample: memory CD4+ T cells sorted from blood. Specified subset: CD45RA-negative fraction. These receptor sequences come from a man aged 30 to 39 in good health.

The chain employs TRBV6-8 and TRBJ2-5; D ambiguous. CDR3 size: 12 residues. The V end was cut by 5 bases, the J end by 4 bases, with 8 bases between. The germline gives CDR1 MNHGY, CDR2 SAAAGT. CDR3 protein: CASSLSRETQYF. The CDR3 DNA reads TGTGCCAGCAGTCTCAGTCGAGAGACCCAGTACTTC.

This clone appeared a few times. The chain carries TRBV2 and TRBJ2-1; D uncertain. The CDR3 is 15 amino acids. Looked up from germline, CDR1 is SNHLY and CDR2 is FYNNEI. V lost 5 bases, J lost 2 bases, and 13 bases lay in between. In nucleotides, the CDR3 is TGTGCCAGCAGTACAATAGGGCAACCCTACAATGAGCAGTTCTTC. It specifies CASSTIGQPYNEQFF.

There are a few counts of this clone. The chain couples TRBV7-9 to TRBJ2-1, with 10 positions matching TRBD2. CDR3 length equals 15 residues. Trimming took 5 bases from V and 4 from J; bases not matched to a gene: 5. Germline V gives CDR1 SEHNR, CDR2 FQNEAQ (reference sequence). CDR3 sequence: CASSPLAGSYNEQFF. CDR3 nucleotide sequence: TGTGCCAGCAGCCCACTAGCGGGATCTTACAATGAGCAGTTCTTC. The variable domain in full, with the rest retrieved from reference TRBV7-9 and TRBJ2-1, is DTGVSQNPRHKITKRGQNVTFRCDPISEHNRLYWYRQTLGQGPEFLTYFQNEAQLEKSRLLSDRFSAERPKGSFSTLEIQRTEQGDSAMYLCASSPLAGSYNEQFFGPGTRLTVL.

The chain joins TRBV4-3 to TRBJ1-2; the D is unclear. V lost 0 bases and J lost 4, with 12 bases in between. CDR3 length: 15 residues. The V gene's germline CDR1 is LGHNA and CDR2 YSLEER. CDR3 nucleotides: TGCGCCAGCAGCCAAGATCCTTCCGCGGCCTATGGCTACACCTTC. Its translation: CASSQDPSAAYGYTF.

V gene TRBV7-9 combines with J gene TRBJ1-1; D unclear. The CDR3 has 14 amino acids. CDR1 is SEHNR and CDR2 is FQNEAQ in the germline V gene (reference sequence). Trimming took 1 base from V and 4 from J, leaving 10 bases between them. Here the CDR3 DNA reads TGTGCCAGCAGCTTAGAGGGAGGGCGCACTGAAGCTTTCTTT. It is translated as CASSLEGGRTEAFF.

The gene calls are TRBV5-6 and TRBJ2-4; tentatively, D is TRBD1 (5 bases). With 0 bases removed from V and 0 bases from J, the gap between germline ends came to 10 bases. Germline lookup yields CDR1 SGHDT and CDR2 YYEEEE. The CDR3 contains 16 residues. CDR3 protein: CASSLEDSLAKNIQYF. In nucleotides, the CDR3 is TGTGCCAGCAGCTTGGAAGACAGCTTAGCCAAAAACATTCAGTACTTC.

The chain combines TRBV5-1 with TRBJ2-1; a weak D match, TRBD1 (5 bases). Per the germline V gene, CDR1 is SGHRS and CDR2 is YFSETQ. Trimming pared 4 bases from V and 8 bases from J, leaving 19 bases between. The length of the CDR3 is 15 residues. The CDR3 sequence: CASSRLQGMRDEQFF. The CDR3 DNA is TGCGCCAGCAGCCGACTTCAGGGTATGAGAGATGAGCAGTTCTTC.

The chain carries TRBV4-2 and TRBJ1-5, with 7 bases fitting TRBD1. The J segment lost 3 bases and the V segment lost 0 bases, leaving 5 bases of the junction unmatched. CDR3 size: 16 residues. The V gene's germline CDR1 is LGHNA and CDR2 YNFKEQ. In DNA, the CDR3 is TGTGCCAGCAGCCAAGAACCCGGGACAGTCAATCAGCCCCAGCATTTT. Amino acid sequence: CASSQEPGTVNQPQHF.

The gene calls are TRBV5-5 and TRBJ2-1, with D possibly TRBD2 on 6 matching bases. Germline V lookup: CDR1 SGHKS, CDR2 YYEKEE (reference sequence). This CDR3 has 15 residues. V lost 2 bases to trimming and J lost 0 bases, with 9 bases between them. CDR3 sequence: CASSLGAGSYNEQFF. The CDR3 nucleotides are TGTGCCAGCAGCTTAGGAGCGGGCTCCTACAATGAGCAGTTCTTC.

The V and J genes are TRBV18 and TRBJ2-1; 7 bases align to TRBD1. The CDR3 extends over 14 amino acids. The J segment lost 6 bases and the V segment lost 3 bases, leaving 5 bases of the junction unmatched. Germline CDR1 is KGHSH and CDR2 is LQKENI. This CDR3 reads CASSPGTVTNEQFF. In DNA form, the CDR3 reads TGTGCCAGCTCACCCGGGACAGTTACCAATGAGCAGTTCTTC.

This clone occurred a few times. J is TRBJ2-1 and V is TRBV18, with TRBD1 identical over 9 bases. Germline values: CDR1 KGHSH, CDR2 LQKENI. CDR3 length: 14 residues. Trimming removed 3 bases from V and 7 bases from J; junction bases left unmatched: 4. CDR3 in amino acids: CASSPPGQGNEQFF. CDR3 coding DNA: TGTGCCAGCTCACCCCCGGGACAGGGAAATGAGCAGTTCTTC.

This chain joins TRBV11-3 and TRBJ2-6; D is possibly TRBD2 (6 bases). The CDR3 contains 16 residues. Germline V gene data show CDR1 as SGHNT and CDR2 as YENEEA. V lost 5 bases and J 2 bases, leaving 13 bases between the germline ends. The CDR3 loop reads CASSLTGGPGANVLTF. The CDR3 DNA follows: TGTGCCAGCAGCCTAACCGGGGGACCTGGGGCCAACGTCCTGACTTTC.

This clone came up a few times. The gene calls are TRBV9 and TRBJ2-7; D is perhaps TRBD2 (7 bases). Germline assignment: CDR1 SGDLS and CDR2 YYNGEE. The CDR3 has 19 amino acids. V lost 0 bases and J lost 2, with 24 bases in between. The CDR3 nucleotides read TGTGCCAGCAGCGTAGGAAGCGGACGGGGGGCAAACGAGGCCTACGAGCAGTACTTC. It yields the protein CASSVGSGRGANEAYEQYF. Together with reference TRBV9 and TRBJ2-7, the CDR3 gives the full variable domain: DSGVTQTPKHLITATGQRVTLRCSPRSGDLSVYWYQQSLDQGLQFLIQYYNGEERAKGNILERFSAQQFPDLHSELNLSSLELGDSALYFCASSVGSGRGANEAYEQYFGPGTRLTVT.

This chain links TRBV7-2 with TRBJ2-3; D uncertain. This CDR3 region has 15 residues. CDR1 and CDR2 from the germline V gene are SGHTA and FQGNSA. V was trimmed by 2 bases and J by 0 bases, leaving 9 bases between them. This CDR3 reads CASSLRRISTDTQYF. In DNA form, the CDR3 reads TGTGCCAGCAGCTTAAGGAGAATTAGCACAGATACGCAGTATTTT.

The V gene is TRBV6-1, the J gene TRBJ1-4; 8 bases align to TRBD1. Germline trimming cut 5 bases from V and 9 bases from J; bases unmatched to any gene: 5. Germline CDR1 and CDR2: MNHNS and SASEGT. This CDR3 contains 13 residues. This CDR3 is CASSLGQGKKLFF. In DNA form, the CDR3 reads TGTGCCAGCAGTCTAGGACAGGGCAAAAAACTGTTTTTT.

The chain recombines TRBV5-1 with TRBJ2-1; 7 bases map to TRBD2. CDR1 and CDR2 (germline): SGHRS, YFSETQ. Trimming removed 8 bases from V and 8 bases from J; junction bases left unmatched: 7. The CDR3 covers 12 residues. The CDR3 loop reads CARTRGEDEQFF. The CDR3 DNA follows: TGCGCCAGAACACGGGGGGAGGATGAGCAGTTCTTC.

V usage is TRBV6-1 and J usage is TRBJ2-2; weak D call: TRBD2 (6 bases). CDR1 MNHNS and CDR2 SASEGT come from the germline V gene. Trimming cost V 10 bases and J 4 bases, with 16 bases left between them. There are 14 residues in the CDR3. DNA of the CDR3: TGTGCCACCCGGGCGGCGGGGATCACCGGGGAGCTGTTTTTT. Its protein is CATRAAGITGELFF.

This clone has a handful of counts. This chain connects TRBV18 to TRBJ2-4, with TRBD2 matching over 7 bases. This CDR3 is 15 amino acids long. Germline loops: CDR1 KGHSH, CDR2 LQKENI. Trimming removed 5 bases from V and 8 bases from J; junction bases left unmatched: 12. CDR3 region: CASSTYEGRGDIQYF. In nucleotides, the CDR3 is TGTGCCAGCTCAACGTATGAGGGTCGGGGGGACATTCAGTACTTC.

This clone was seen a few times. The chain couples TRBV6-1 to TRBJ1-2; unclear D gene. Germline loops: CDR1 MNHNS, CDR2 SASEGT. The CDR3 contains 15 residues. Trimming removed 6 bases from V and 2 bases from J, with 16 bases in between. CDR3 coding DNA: TGTGCCAGCAGGAGAGGGCAGGATGGGAACTATGGCTACACCTTC. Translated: CASRRGQDGNYGYTF.

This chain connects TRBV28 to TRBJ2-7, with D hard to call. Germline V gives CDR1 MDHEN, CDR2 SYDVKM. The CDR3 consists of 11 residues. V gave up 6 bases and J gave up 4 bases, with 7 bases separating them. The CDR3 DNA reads TGTGCCAGCAGGGAAGGTTACGAGCAGTACTTC. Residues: CASREGYEQYF.

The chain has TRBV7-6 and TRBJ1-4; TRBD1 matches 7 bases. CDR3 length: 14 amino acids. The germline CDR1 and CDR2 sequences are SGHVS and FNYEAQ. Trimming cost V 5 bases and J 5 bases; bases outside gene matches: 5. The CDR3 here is CASSTTGPNEKLFF. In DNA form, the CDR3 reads TGTGCCAGCAGCACGACAGGGCCGAATGAAAAACTGTTTTTT.

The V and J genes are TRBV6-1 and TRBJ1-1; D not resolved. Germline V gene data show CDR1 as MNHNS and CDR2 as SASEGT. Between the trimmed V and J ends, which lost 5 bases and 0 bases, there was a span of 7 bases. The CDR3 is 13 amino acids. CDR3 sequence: CASSIELNTEAFF. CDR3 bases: TGTGCCAGCAGTATCGAGTTGAACACTGAAGCTTTCTTT.